This T cell receptor beta chain derives from a study of blood T cell repertoires in COVID-19. Whole-study context: Collection of acute and convalescent COVID-19 samples took place in the United States, Italy and Spain. From T cells, B-cell-depleted T cells, or PBMCs came the material, which was cDNA or gDNA.

Source study methods: From reference gene primer amplification, estimates of nucleated cell counts were derived. Sequenced by immunoSEQ multiplex PCR; TCRdb stores in-frame clones only, minus some. The V and J calls and clone size were taken over from that table, and D and trimming were inferred from the DNA. The table lists 100,000 or so clones, just under 85% of them singletons, with roughly 13% in the top ten. Specimen: peripheral blood. This receptor was obtained from a man between 50 and 59 years old with active or convalescent COVID-19.

CDR3 sequence (DNA): TGTGCCAGCAGTGAAGGGAGGCTAGCGGGAAGAGGAGGGACCCAGTACTTC. It codes for CASSEGRLAGRGGTQYF. J is TRBJ2-5 and V is TRBV2, with 9 nucleotides matching TRBD2. Germline lookup yields CDR1 SNHLY and CDR2 FYNNEI. V gave up 1 base and J gave up 7 bases; unmatched junction bases: 13. The CDR3 sequence is 17 residues long.